A selection of T cell receptor beta chains follows, all from one sample in a study of blood T cells in healthy people across ages. TCRdb independently ran MiXCR on the 5' RACE reads; one entry per CDR3 protein. This sample has 600,000 or so distinct CDR3 sequences; around 48% occur once, and the top ten carry about 26%. Sequenced sample: blood. These receptors all come from a man older than 75 in good health. The CDR3 runs from the conserved cysteine through the conserved F or W. Clone size is not always given. Where it is, it says once, few, many or a class for expanded clones.

CDR3 | J | V | size
CASSPDAGGSYNEQFF | TRBJ2-1 | TRBV7-2 | .
CASSLGLVGQETQYF | TRBJ2-5 | TRBV5-6 | many
CASSPGDSSYEQYF | TRBJ2-7 | TRBV28 | .
CASSLAGSYTGELFF | TRBJ2-2 | TRBV5-1 | .
CASNGARDKETQYF | TRBJ2-5 | TRBV7-9 | .
CATSSPSQTEAFF | TRBJ1-1 | TRBV15 | once
CASSLIVIETFTDTQYF | TRBJ2-3 | TRBV4-2 | .
CASRLTGMEVYTEAFF | TRBJ1-1 | TRBV6-5 | .
CASSSWNYEQYF | TRBJ2-7 | TRBV27 | few
CASSKGQGGYEQYF | TRBJ2-7 | TRBV5-1 | .
CSARRQSHGYEQYF | TRBJ2-7 | TRBV20-1 | .
CATRSPPRVSLPSSGANVLTF | TRBJ2-6 | TRBV24-1 | .
CASSFGQGEAFF | TRBJ1-1 | TRBV6-6 | few
CASSPSGGAIEQFF | TRBJ2-1 | TRBV7-7 | .
CASSLGFGGEDTQYF | TRBJ2-3 | TRBV28 | few
CASSLGGTQPQHF | TRBJ1-5 | TRBV7-3 | .
CASGTRTAGRNEQFF | TRBJ2-1 | TRBV12-5 | .
CAISDNRGAEAFF | TRBJ1-1 | TRBV10-3 | once
CASSPNSGRGGSGTQYF | TRBJ2-3 | TRBV7-2 | .
CSARKGVAGELFF | TRBJ2-2 | TRBV20-1 | .
CASSLVGTEGYYGYTF | TRBJ1-2 | TRBV5-4 | .
CASGGGWETQYF | TRBJ2-5 | TRBV6-5 | many
CASSVSPTGSNEQFF | TRBJ2-1 | TRBV9 | .
CASSPRRDFLTYEQYF | TRBJ2-7 | TRBV7-2 | .
CASSYWTSGTYEQYF | TRBJ2-7 | TRBV7-2 | .
CASSFNRQLNTEAFF | TRBJ1-1 | TRBV5-1 | .
CASSGGLAPGEQFF | TRBJ2-1 | TRBV7-2 | .
CSFSDSTPGAFF | TRBJ1-1 | TRBV29-1 | .
CSARVSSGSSYNEQFF | TRBJ2-1 | TRBV20-1 | few
CASSWRATEAETQYF | TRBJ2-5 | TRBV7-2 | few
CASSGRASTDTQYF | TRBJ2-3 | TRBV7-2 | .
CSACGTGRPQETQYF | TRBJ2-5 | TRBV20-1 | .
CASSFWQGQETQYF | TRBJ2-5 | TRBV12-3/TRBV12-4 | many
CASSLDGQPSTDTQYF | TRBJ2-3 | TRBV5-1 | many
CASTRGGGGYNEQFF | TRBJ2-1 | TRBV27 | .
CASSSHGGQGSLYEQYF | TRBJ2-7 | TRBV7-9 | many
CASSTRDVNTQYF | TRBJ2-3 | TRBV7-2 | .
CASSWGTSAEETQYF | TRBJ2-5 | TRBV11-2 | .
CASTGSGGASLEQYF | TRBJ2-7 | TRBV7-2 | few
CASRQTGLSSGANVLTF | TRBJ2-6 | TRBV28 | .
CASSWDSQNIQYF | TRBJ2-4 | TRBV5-1 | few
CASSFGTGILNTEAFF | TRBJ1-1 | TRBV7-2 | .
CASSLEGAGGYGYTF | TRBJ1-2 | TRBV7-2 | .
CASSQDWGGQGLNEQFF | TRBJ2-1 | TRBV4-3 | .
CASGRDRVNEQYF | TRBJ2-7 | TRBV6-5 | .
CASSSSEWGSNQPQHF | TRBJ1-5 | TRBV7-9 | few
CASSYLVVAEMETQYF | TRBJ2-5 | TRBV6-6 | once
CASSQDRGRFNSPLHF | TRBJ1-6 | TRBV3-1 | .
CASSFGTRGFQETQYF | TRBJ2-5 | TRBV6-5 | .
CSVGYSSNYGYTF | TRBJ1-2 | TRBV29-1 | .
CASSQGPAEAFF | TRBJ1-1 | TRBV3-1 | .
CSAPGADYEQYF | TRBJ2-7 | TRBV20-1 | few
CASSMDRDYEQYF | TRBJ2-7 | TRBV5-8 | few
CAISDKGDGGYTF | TRBJ1-2 | TRBV10-3 | .
CSVPGYGATNEKLFF | TRBJ1-4 | TRBV29-1 | .